This TCR beta chain emerged from a study of cytomegalovirus exposure and HLA in healthy donors. Both 60 Vbeta primers and 13 Jbeta primers went into the PCR. In the study's own analysis: Per a later analysis, the number of unique TCR beta chains was approximately 80 million, of which 10 million to 11 million were shared. Repertoires were generated with immunoSEQ multiplex PCR, while TCRdb's copy carries only in-frame clones and drops some. Clone size and V and J calls were adopted from that table, with D and trimming inferred from the DNA. The sample includes 150,000 to 200,000 clones, around 81% seen only once; the top ten take around 2%. Healthy bone marrow donors made up the donor group. The CDR3 sequence is 14 residues long.

Input material: PBMCs. The chain is built from TRBV21-1 and TRBJ2-7; TRBD1 is the table's D call and was not checked against the DNA. TRBV21-1 is noted as a pseudogene. This receptor was identified in a woman younger than 30 in good health and CMV-seropositive. This CDR3 reads CASRWGPLPYEQYV. The CDR3 bases are TGTGCCAGCAGGTGGGGCCCGCTCCCCTACGAGCAGTACGTC.